What follows are 17 T cell receptor beta chains derived from one specimen sequenced in a study of cytomegalovirus exposure and HLA in healthy donors. Amplification used 60 Vbeta primers and 13 Jbeta primers. Here immunoSEQ multiplex PCR was the method, and the copy in TCRdb shows in-frame clones only, minus some. The sample lists over 120,000 clones; around 9.7% were seen once. The sample was PBMCs. These receptors were obtained from a man aged 45-60 years in good health and CMV-seronegative.

The chain links TRBV5-6 to TRBJ2-5; D is unresolved. The germline CDR1 and CDR2 sequences are SGHDT and YYEEEE. V dropped 0 bases and J dropped 4 bases, with 10 bases sitting between them. The CDR3 loop spans 14 amino acids. Here the CDR3 reads CASSLVATRETQYF. The CDR3 DNA sequence: TGTGCCAGCAGCTTGGTGGCGACTCGAGAGACCCAGTACTTC.

This clone appeared a few times. The genes are TRBV5-6 and TRBJ1-1, with 7 positions matching TRBD1. The junction had 3 bases not matched to a gene; V was cut back by 4 bases and J by 0 bases. The CDR3 length is 14 residues. Germline loops: CDR1 SGHDT, CDR2 YYEEEE. CDR3 loop: CASSGTVMNTEAFF. DNA of the CDR3: TGTGCCAGCAGCGGGACAGTAATGAACACTGAAGCTTTCTTT. The complete variable domain, with remaining parts taken from reference TRBV5-6 and TRBJ1-1, reads DAGVTQSPTHLIKTRGQQVTLRCSPKSGHDTVSWYQQALGQGPQFIFQYYEEEERQRGNFPDRFSGHQFPNYSSELNVNALLLGDSALYLCASSGTVMNTEAFFGQGTRLTVV.

This clone was picked up a small number of times. The rearrangement joins TRBV28 to TRBJ1-3; tentative D call: TRBD1 (6 bases). Trimming stripped 7 bases from V and 6 bases from J, with 13 bases between. CDR3 size: 13 residues. CDR1 and CDR2 (germline): MDHEN, SYDVKM. For the CDR3, the DNA is TGTGCCAGCATGGACAGTCACGTAAACACCATATATTTT. It codes for CASMDSHVNTIYF.

This chain connects TRBV7-6 to TRBJ1-4; D gene ambiguous. The V and J ends lost 5 bases and 6 bases respectively, with 13 bases between them. CDR1 and CDR2 from the germline V gene are SGHVS and FNYEAQ. The CDR3 has 14 residues. The DNA for the CDR3 is TGTGCCAGCAGCCCACAACCGTTTCATGAAAAACTGTTTTTT. It is translated as CASSPQPFHEKLFF.

V usage is TRBV29-1 and J usage is TRBJ2-2; no clear D gene. This CDR3 has 13 residues. The germline CDR1 and CDR2 sequences are SQVTM and ANQGSEA. Trimming shortened V by 3 bases and J by 1 base, and 6 bases separated the two germline ends. CDR3 amino acids: CSVERQNTGELFF. As DNA, the CDR3 is TGCAGCGTTGAGCGTCAGAACACCGGGGAGCTGTTTTTT.

The chain is built from TRBV6-5 and TRBJ2-3; 7 bases map to TRBD2. The V and J ends lost 2 bases and 3 bases, in that order; junction bases with no gene match: 2. The CDR3 runs 14 residues. In germline, CDR1 is MNHEY, CDR2 SVGAGI. CDR3 loop: CASSYVGGTDTQYF. The DNA of the CDR3 is TGTGCCAGCAGTTACGTGGGAGGGACAGATACGCAGTATTTT.

This clone came up a few times. The rearrangement joins TRBV6-4 to TRBJ2-1; 7 bases are shared with TRBD1. After removal of 2 bases from V and 6 bases from J, the junction contained 1 base not matched to a gene. Germline V CDR1 and CDR2: MRHNA, SNTAGT. The CDR3 covers 13 residues. The CDR3 loop reads CASSDDRVNEQFF. The CDR3 nucleotides are TGTGCCAGCAGTGACGACAGGGTCAATGAGCAGTTCTTC.

This clone was found a few times. This chain uses TRBV5-1 with TRBJ1-4; no clear D gene. Germline-derived CDR1 and CDR2 are SGHRS and YFSETQ. The CDR3 extends over 12 amino acids. V lost 4 bases and J lost 7, with 8 bases in between. CDR3 coding DNA: TGCGCCAGCAGCCGACGGGGTGAAAAACTGTTTTTT. Its translation is CASSRRGEKLFF. The full variable domain, completed using reference TRBV5-1 and TRBJ1-4, is KAGVTQTPRYLIKTRGQQVTLSCSPISGHRSVSWYQQTPGQGLQFLFEYFSETQRNKGNFPGRFSGRQFSNSRSEMNVSTLELGDSALYLCASSRRGEKLFFGSGTQLSVL.

The sample holds a few counts of this clone. The rearrangement links TRBV2 to TRBJ2-5; a weak D match, TRBD2 (5 bases). V was pared by 8 bases and J by 4 bases, with 17 bases between. This CDR3 has 14 residues. From germline, CDR1 is SNHLY and CDR2 FYNNEI. CDR3 sequence: CASSDRRTGETQYF. CDR3 DNA: TGTGCCAGCTCCGACCGGAGGACGGGAGAGACCCAGTACTTC. The full variable domain, rest sourced from reference TRBV2 and TRBJ2-5, is EPEVTQTPSHQVTQMGQEVILRCVPISNHLYFYWYRQILGQKVEFLVSFYNNEISEKSEIFDDQFSVERPDGSNFTLKIRSTKLEDSAMYFCASSDRRTGETQYFGPGTRLLVL.

V gene TRBV28 combines with J gene TRBJ2-7; D gene uncertain. The germline CDR1 and CDR2 sequences are MDHEN and SYDVKM. The CDR3 covers 11 residues. V dropped 3 bases and J dropped 7 bases, with 7 bases sitting between them. CDR3 DNA sequence: TGTGCCAGCAGTTTTCTAAGAGAGCAGTACTTC. This sequence encodes CASSFLREQYF.

This clone showed up just a few times. This chain connects TRBV5-6 to TRBJ2-3; 10 bases map to TRBD1. This CDR3 has 16 amino acids. J gave up 2 bases and V 4 bases, and 7 bases lay outside the gene matches. CDR1 is SGHDT, CDR2 YYEEEE, per germline. In nucleotides, the CDR3 is TGTGCCAGCAGCATCGGACAGGGGGAAATCACAGATACGCAGTATTTT. Translation: CASSIGQGEITDTQYF. Full variable domain (outside the CDR3, taken from reference TRBV5-6 and TRBJ2-3): DAGVTQSPTHLIKTRGQQVTLRCSPKSGHDTVSWYQQALGQGPQFIFQYYEEEERQRGNFPDRFSGHQFPNYSSELNVNALLLGDSALYLCASSIGQGEITDTQYFGPGTRLTVL.

The rearrangement links TRBV19 to TRBJ2-1; D remains ambiguous. The length of the CDR3 is 14 residues. V shed 5 bases and J shed 0 bases, with 8 bases lying between them. Germline V gives CDR1 LNHDA, CDR2 SQIVND (reference sequence). The CDR3 here is CASSVQSSYNEQFF. DNA of the CDR3: TGTGCCAGTAGTGTACAGAGCTCCTACAATGAGCAGTTCTTC.

The chain carries TRBV29-1 and TRBJ1-1; D is uncertain. The CDR3 has 11 amino acids. Trimming cost V 4 bases and J 1 base, with 4 bases left between them. Germline-derived CDR1 and CDR2 are SQVTM and ANQGSEA. CDR3 protein: CSVGRNTEAFF. CDR3 DNA sequence: TGCAGCGTTGGCAGGAACACTGAAGCTTTCTTT.

This clone was counted a few times. The same CDR3 also results from other DNA sequences found in this sample. V is TRBV30 and J is TRBJ2-5; no firm D call. Germline V gene sequence: CDR1 GTSNPN, CDR2 SVGIG (reference sequence). Trimming took off 0 bases at V and 5 bases at J, with 10 bases between the two ends. This CDR3 comprises 13 residues. CDR3 protein: CAWSVRVRETQYF. CDR3 coding DNA: TGTGCCTGGAGTGTACGGGTAAGGGAGACCCAGTACTTC.

The gene calls are TRBV2 and TRBJ2-7; 8 positions match TRBD2. Looked up from germline, CDR1 is SNHLY and CDR2 is FYNNEI. V lost 6 bases to trimming and J lost 1 base; unmatched junction nucleotides: 11. This CDR3 has 16 residues. Here the CDR3 DNA reads TGTGCCAGCAGGCGGGGCCGAGCGGGAGTATCCTACGAGCAGTACTTC. Protein: CASRRGRAGVSYEQYF.

This sequence joins TRBV5-1 and TRBJ2-7; 8 nucleotides match TRBD1. The CDR3 sequence is 17 residues long. Germline values: CDR1 SGHRS, CDR2 YFSETQ. The junction had 18 bases not matched to a gene; V was cut back by 4 bases and J by 6 bases. CDR3 sequence reads: CASSKRTGTGTDGEQYF. The CDR3 DNA is TGCGCCAGCAGCAAGCGAACCGGGACAGGAACGGATGGCGAGCAGTACTTC.

The chain combines TRBV7-4 with TRBJ1-5, with 7 bases that match TRBD1. Germline V lookup: CDR1 SGHVT, CDR2 SQSDAQ. The CDR3 contains 16 residues. Trimming took 4 bases from V and 3 from J; bases not matched to a gene: 9. CDR3 in amino acids: CASSWNLDRVNQPQHF. CDR3 sequence (DNA): TGTGCCAGCAGCTGGAACCTCGACAGGGTCAATCAGCCCCAGCATTTT.